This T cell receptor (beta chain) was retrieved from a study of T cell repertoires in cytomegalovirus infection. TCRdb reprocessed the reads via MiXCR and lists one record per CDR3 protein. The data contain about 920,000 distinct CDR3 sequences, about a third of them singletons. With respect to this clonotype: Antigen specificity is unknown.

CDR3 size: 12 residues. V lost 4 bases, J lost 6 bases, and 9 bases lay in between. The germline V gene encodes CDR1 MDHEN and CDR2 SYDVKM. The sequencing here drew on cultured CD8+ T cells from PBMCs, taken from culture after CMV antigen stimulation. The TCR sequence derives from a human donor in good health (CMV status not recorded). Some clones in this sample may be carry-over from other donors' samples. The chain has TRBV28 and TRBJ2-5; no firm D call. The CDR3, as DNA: TGTGCCAGCAGTTCACCGGAGAAGACCCAGTACTTC. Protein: CASSSPEKTQYF.